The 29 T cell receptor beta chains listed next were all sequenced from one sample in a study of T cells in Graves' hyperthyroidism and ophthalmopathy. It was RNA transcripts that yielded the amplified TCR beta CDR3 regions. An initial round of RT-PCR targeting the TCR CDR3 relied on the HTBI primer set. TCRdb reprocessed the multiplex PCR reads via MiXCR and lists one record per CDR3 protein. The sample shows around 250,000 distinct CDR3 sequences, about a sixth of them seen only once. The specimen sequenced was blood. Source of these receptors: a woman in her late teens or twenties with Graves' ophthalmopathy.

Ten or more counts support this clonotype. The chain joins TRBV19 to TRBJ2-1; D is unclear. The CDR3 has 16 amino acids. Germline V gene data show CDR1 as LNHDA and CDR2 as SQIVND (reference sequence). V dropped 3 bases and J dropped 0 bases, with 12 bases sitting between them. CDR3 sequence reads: CASSIVVLSSYNEQFF. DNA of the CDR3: TGTGCCAGTAGTATCGTGGTGCTGAGCTCCTACAATGAGCAGTTCTTC.

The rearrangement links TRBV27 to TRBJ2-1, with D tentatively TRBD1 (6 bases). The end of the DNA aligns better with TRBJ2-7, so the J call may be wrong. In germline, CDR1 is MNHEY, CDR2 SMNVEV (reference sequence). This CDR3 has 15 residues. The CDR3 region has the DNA TGTGCCAGCAGTTTAGGGACAAGCTCCTACAATGAGCAGTACTTC. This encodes CASSLGTSSYNEQYF.

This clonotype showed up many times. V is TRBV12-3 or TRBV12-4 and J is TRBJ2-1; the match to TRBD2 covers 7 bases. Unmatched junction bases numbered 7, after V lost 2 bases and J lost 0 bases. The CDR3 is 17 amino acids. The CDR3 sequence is CASSLTAGASSYNEQFF. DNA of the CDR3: TGTGCCAGCAGTTTAACCGCGGGAGCGAGCTCCTACAATGAGCAGTTCTTC.

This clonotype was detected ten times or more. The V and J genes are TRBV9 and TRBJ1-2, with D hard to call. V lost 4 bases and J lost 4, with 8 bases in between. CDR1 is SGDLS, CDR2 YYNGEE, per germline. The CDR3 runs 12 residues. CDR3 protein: CASSPGSYGYTF. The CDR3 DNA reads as TGTGCCAGCAGCCCTGGCTCCTATGGCTACACCTTC.

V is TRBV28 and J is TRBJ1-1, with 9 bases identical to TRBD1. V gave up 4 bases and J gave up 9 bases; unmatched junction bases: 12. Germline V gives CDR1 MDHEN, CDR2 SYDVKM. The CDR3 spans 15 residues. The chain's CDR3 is CASSSLGTGWVKAFF. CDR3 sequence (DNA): TGTGCCAGCAGTTCTCTCGGGACAGGGTGGGTGAAAGCTTTCTTT.

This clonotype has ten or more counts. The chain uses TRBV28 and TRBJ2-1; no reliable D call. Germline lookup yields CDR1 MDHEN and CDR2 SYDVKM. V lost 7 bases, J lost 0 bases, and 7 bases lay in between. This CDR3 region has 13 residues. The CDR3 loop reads CASNSGSYNEQFF. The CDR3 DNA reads TGTGCCAGCAATTCGGGCTCCTACAATGAGCAGTTCTTC.

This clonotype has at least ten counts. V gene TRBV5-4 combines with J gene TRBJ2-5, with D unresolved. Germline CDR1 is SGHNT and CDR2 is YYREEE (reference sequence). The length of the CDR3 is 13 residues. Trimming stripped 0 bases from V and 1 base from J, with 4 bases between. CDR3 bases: TGTGCCAGCAGCTTGGTGAGCCAAGAGACCCAGTACTTC. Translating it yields CASSLVSQETQYF.

The CDR3 nucleotides are TGTGCCAGCGGCCCCTGGAGGAGCGGGAGCGCCACCGGGGAGCTGTTTTTT. Translating gives CASGPWRSGSATGELFF. J is TRBJ2-2 and V is TRBV7-6; TRBD2 matches 8 bases. Germline V gene sequence: CDR1 SGHVS, CDR2 FNYEAQ. This CDR3 has 17 residues. Germline trimming cut 8 bases from V and 4 bases from J; bases unmatched to any gene: 15.

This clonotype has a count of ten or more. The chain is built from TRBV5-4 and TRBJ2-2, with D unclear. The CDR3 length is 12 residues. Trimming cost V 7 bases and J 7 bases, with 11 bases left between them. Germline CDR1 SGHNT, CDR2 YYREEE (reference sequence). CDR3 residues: CASSLDNGELFF. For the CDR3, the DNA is TGTGCCAGCTCCCTCGATAACGGGGAGCTGTTTTTT.

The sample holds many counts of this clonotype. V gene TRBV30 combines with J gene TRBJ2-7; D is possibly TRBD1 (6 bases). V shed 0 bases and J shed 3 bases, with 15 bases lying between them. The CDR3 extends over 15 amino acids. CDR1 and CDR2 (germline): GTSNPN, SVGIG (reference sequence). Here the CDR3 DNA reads TGTGCCTGGAGTGTAACCGGCAGGGGTTACTACGAGCAGTACTTC. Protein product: CAWSVTGRGYYEQYF.

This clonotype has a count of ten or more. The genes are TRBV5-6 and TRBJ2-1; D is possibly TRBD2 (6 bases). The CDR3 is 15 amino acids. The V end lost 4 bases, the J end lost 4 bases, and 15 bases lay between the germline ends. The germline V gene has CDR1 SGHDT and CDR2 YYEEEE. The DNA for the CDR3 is TGTGCCAGCAGCCCCACGGGAGCCGAATACAATGAGCAGTTCTTC. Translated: CASSPTGAEYNEQFF.

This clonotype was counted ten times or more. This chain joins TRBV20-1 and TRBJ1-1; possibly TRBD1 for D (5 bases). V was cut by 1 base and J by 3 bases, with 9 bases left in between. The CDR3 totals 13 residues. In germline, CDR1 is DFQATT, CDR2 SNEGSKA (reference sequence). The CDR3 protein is CSARVGGDTEAFF. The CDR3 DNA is TGCAGTGCTAGAGTCGGGGGAGACACTGAAGCTTTCTTT.

This chain's CDR3 is CSAPDTDGYTF. The CDR3 coding sequence is TGCAGTGCTCCCGACACCGATGGCTACACCTTC. The gene calls are TRBV20-1 and TRBJ1-2, with D uncertain. CDR3 length: 11 amino acids. CDR1 is DFQATT, CDR2 SNEGSKA, per germline (reference sequence). V gave up 5 bases and J gave up 6 bases, with 10 bases separating them.

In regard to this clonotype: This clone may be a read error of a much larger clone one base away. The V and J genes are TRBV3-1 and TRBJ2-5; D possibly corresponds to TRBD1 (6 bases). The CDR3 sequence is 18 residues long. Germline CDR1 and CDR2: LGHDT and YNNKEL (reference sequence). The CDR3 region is CAGSERGSASFYLETQYF. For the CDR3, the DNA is TGTGCCGGCAGCGAAAGGGGGTCTGCTAGTTTCTACTTAGAGACCCAGTACTTC.

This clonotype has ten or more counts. CDR3 sequence reads: CASSPGQGDIQYF. CDR3 bases: TGTGCCAGCAGCCCAGGACAGGGGGACATTCAGTACTTC. The chain recombines TRBV11-1 with TRBJ2-4; TRBD1 matches at 10 bases. This CDR3 comprises 13 residues. Trimming at V came to 5 bases and at J to 8 bases, leaving 3 bases not matched to a gene. CDR1 and CDR2 from the germline V gene are SGHAT and FQDESV (reference sequence).

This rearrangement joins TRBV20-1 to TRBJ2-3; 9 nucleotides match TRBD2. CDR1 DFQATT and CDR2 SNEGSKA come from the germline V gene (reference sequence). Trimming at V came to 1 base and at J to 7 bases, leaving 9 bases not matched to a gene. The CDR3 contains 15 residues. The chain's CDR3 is CSARGGGGAINTQYF. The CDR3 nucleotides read TGCAGTGCTAGAGGTGGCGGGGGGGCAATTAATACGCAGTATTTT.

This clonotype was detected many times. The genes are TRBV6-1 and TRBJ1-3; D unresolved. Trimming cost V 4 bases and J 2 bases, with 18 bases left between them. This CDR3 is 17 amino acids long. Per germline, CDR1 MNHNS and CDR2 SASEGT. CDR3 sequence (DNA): TGTGCCAGCAGTGGGACTGAAAAACCCCTCACTGGAAACACCATATATTTT. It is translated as CASSGTEKPLTGNTIYF.

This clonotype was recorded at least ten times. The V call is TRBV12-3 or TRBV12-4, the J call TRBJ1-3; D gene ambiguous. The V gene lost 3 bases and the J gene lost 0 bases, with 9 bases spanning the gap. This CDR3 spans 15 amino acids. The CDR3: CASSFSLDSGNTIYF. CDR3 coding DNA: TGTGCCAGCAGTTTCAGCCTCGACTCTGGAAACACCATATATTTT.

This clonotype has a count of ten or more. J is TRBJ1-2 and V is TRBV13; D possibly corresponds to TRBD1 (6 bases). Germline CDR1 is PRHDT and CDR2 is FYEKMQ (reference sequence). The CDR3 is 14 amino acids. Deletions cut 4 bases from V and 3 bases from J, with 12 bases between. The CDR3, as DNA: TGTGCCAGCAGCTGGAGGGGGACGGACTATGGCTACACCTTC. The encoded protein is CASSWRGTDYGYTF.

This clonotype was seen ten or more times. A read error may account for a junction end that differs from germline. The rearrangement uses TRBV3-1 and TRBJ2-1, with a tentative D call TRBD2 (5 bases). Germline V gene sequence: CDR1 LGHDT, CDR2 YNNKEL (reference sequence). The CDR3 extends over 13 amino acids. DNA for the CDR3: TGTGCCAGCAGCCAAGGAAGTCTTGGGGAGCGGTTCTTC. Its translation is CASSQGSLGERFF.

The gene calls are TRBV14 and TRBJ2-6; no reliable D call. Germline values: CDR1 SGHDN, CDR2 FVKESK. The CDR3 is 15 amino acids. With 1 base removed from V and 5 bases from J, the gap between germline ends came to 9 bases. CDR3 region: CASSQVRDRANVLTF. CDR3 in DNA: TGTGCCAGCAGCCAAGTAAGGGATCGGGCCAACGTCCTGACTTTC. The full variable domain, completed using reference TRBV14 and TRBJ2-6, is EAGVTQFPSHSVIEKGQTVTLRCDPISGHDNLYWYRRVMGKEIKFLLHFVKESKQDESGMPNNRFLAERTGGTYSTLKVQPAELEDSGVYFCASSQVRDRANVLTFGAGSRLTVL.

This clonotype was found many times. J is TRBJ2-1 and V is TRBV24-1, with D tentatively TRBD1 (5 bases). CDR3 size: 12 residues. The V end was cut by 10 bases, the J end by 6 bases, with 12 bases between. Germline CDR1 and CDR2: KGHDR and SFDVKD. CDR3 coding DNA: TGTGCCACGGCAGGGAAGGGCAATGAGCAGTTCTTC. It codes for CATAGKGNEQFF.

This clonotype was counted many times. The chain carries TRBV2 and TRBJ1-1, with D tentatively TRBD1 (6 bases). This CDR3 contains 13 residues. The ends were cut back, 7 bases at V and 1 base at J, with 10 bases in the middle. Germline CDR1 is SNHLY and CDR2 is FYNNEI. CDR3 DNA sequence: TGTGCCAGCACCCGACAGGAGAACACTGAAGCTTTCTTT. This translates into CASTRQENTEAFF.

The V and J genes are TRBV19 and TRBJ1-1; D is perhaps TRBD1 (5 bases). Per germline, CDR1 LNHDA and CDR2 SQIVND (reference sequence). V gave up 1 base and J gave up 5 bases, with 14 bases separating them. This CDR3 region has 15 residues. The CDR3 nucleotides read TGTGCCAGTAGTATAGTGAAGGTCGGGGGAACTGAAGCTTTCTTT. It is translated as CASSIVKVGGTEAFF.

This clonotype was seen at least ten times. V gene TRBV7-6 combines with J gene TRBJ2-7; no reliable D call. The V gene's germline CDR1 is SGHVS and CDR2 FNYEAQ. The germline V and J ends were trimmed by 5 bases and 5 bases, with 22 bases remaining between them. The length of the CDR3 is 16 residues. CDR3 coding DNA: TGTGCCAGCAGCCCCACAATTACCCGGCGGTTCGACGAGCAGTACTTC. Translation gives CASSPTITRRFDEQYF. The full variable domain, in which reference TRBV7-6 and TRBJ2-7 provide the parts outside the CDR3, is GAGVSQSPRYKVTKRGQDVALRCDPISGHVSLYWYRQALGQGPEFLTYFNYEAQQDKSGLPNDRFSAERPEGSISTLTIQRTEQRDSAMYRCASSPTITRRFDEQYFGPGTRLTVT.

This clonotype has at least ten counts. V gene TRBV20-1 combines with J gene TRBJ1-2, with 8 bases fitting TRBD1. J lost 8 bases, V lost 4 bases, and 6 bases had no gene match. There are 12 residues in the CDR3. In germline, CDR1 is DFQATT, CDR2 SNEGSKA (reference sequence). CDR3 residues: CSATRTGLGYTF. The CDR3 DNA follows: TGCAGTGCTACAAGGACAGGGTTGGGCTACACCTTC.

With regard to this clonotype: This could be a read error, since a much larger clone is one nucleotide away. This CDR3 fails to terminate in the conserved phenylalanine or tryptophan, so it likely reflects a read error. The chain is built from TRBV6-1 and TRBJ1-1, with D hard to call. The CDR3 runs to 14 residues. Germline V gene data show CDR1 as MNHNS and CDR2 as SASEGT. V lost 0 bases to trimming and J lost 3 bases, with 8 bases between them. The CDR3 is CASSEAADYTEAFL. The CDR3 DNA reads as TGTGCCAGCAGTGAAGCGGCCGATTACACTGAAGCTTTCCTT.

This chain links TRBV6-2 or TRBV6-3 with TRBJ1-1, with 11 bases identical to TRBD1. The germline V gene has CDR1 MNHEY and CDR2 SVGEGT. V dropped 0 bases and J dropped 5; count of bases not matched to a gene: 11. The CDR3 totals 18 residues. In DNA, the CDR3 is TGTGCCAGCAGTTACTCCTGGGGACAGGGGGTCGCCAGAACTGAAGCTTTCTTT. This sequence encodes CASSYSWGQGVARTEAFF.

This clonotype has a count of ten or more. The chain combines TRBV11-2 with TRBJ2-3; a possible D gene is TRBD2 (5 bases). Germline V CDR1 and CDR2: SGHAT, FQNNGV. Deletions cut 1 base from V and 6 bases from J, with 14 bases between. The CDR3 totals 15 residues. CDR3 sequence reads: CASSLGRGQFDTQYF. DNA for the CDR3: TGTGCCAGCAGCTTAGGGCGCGGGCAGTTTGATACGCAGTATTTT. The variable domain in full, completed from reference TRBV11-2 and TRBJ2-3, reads EAGVAQSPRYKIIEKRQSVAFWCNPISGHATLYWYQQILGQGPKLLIQFQNNGVVDDSQLPKDRFSAERLKGVDSTLKIQPAKLEDSAVYLCASSLGRGQFDTQYFGPGTRLTVL.